A selection of T cell receptor beta chains follows, all from one sample in a study of response to subunit inactivated influenza vaccine. MiXCR, run by TCRdb on the RT-PCR reads, gives a single entry per CDR3 protein. The sample holds roughly 500,000 distinct CDR3 sequences, approximately 20% seen once. This same sample was also part of a study on T cells expressing NK-cell markers.

The sequencing here drew on CD4+ T cells sorted from PBMCs, taken 11 to 12 days after vaccination. These receptors were obtained from a man aged 50-59 years who received an inactivated influenza vaccine. Both conserved end residues are part of each CDR3.

V	J	CDR3
TRBV24-1	TRBJ2-6	CATSDFTVSGANVLTF
TRBV10-2	TRBJ1-3	CASSPGRPSGNTIYF
TRBV29-1	TRBJ2-5	CSVDPRDTVGAQYF
TRBV7-2	TRBJ2-6	CASSLTRGGANVLTF
TRBV15	TRBJ1-3	CATSRDGTIVDTIYF
TRBV10-3	TRBJ2-3	CAISESGDRRYTQYF
TRBV19	TRBJ2-2	CASSSGVARTGELFF
TRBV2	TRBJ2-2	CASSLSGRSGELFF
TRBV5-1	TRBJ2-1	CASSLAGDLGHNEQFF
TRBV11-2	TRBJ1-3	CASSYRQTPFWGNTIYF
TRBV6-1	TRBJ2-1	CASSETSGVGDEQFF
TRBV4-2	TRBJ2-3	CASSQDGQSTDTQYF
TRBV5-1	TRBJ2-5	CASSPNPGQGGETQYF
TRBV7-9	TRBJ1-1	CASSLGGPNTEAFF
TRBV20-1	TRBJ2-2	CSARLSVGRHTGELFF
TRBV5-1	TRBJ2-1	CASGAGLSYNEQFF
TRBV4-3	TRBJ2-1	CASSQDRREGQFF
TRBV3-1	TRBJ2-2	CASSQDRSSGRPGTGELFF
TRBV9	TRBJ2-5	CASSVAASGRATETQYF
TRBV2	TRBJ1-1	CASSQGGASKAFF
TRBV12-3/TRBV12-4	TRBJ1-3	CASSPSAGTVRTGNTIYF
TRBV20-1	TRBJ2-2	CSARDPRGATGELFF
TRBV15	TRBJ1-2	CATSRDRQDGYTF
TRBV28	TRBJ1-2	CASSRGRRRGLSGYTF
TRBV15	TRBJ2-3	CATSRERAPDTQYF
TRBV5-1	TRBJ2-7	CASSLAGGEQYF